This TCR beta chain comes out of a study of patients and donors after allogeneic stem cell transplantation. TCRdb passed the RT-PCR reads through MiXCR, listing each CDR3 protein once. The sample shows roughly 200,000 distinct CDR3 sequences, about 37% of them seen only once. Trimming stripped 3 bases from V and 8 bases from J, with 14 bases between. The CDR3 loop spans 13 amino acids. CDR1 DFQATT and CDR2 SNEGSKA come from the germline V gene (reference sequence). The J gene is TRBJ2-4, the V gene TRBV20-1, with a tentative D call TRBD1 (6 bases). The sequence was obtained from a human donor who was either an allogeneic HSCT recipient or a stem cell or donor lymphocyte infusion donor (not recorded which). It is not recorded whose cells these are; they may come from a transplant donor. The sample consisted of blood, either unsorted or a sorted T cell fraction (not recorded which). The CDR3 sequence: CSASNTGMDIQYF. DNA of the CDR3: TGCAGTGCTAGTAACACAGGGATGGACATTCAGTACTTC.